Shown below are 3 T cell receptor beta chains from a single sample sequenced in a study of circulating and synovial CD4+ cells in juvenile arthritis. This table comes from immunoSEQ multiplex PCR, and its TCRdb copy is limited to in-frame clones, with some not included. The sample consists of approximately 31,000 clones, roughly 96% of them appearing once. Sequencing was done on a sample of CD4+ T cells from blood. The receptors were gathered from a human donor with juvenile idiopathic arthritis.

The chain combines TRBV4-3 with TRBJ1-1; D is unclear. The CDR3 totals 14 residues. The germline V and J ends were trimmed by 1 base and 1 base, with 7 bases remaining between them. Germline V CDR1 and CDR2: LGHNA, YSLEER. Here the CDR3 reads CASSQGQENTEAFF. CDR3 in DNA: TGCGCCAGCAGCCAAGGGCAGGAGAACACTGAAGCTTTCTTT.

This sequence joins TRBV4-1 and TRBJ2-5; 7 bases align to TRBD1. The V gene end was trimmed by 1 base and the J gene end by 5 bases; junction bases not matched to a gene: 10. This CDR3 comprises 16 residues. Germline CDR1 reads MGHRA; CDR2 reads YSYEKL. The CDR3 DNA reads TGCGCCAGCAGCCAAGTCGTCGGACAGGCGAGGGAGACCCAGTACTTC. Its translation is CASSQVVGQARETQYF.

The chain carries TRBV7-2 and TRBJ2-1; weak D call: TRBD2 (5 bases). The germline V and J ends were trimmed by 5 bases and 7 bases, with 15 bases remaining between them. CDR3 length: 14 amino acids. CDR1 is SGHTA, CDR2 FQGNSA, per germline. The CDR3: CASSPRGRGNEQFF. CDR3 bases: TGTGCCAGCAGCCCACGGGGTCGAGGGAATGAGCAGTTCTTC.